Below, one T cell receptor (beta chain) is given with its context. The authors' processing: Nucleated cell counts were estimated from reference gene primer amplification. The protocol was immunoSEQ multiplex PCR, while the TCRdb copy is restricted to in-frame clones and leaves out a portion. V and J calls and clone size follow that table, whereas D and trimming were derived from the DNA. The repertoire includes 150,000 to 200,000 clones, more than 85% of them detected once, and 2.7% sits in the top ten. Germline loops: CDR1 SGHRS, CDR2 YFSETQ. Trimming took 3 bases from V and 0 from J, leaving 16 bases between them. The CDR3 spans 18 residues. These data are taken from a study of blood T cell repertoires in COVID-19. Study context: Both acute and convalescent COVID-19 samples were obtained from the United States, Italy and Spain. T cells, B-cell-depleted T cells, or PBMCs provided the cDNA or gDNA that served as material.

This clonotype was obtained from a man aged 40-49 years with active or convalescent COVID-19. The specimen sequenced was peripheral blood. The chain joins TRBV5-1 to TRBJ2-6, with D hard to call. DNA of the CDR3: TGCGCCAGCAGCTCGGTCCGGTACTCCTCCTCTGGGGCCAACGTCCTGACTTTC. Protein: CASSSVRYSSSGANVLTF.